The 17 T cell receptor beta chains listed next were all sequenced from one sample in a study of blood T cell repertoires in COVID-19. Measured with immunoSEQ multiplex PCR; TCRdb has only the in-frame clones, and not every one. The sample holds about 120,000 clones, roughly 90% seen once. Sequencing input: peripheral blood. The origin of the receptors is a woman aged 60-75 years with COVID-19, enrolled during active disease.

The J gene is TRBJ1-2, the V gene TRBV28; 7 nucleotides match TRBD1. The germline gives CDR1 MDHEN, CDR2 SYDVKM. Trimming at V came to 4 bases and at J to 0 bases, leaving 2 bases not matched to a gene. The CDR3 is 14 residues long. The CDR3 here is CASSSGTANYGYTF. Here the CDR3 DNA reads TGTGCCAGCAGTTCCGGGACAGCTAACTATGGCTACACCTTC.

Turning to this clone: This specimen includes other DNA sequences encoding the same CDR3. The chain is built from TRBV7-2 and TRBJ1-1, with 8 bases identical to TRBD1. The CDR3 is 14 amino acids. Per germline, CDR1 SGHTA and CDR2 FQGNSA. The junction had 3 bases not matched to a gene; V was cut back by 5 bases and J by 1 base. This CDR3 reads CASSPQGGNTEAFF. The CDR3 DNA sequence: TGTGCCAGCAGCCCACAGGGGGGGAACACTGAAGCTTTCTTT. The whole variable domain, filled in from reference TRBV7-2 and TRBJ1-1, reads GAGVSQSPSNKVTEKGKDVELRCDPISGHTALYWYRQSLGQGLEFLIYFQGNSAPDKSGLPSDRFSAERTGGSVSTLTIQRTQQEDSAVYLCASSPQGGNTEAFFGQGTRLTVV.

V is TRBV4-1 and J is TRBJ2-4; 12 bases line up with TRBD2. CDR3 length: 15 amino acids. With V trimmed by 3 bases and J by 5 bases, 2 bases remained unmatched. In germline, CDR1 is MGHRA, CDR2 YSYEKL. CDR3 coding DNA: TGCGCCAGCAGCCATAGACTAGCGGGGGAAAACATTCAGTACTTC. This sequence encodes CASSHRLAGENIQYF.

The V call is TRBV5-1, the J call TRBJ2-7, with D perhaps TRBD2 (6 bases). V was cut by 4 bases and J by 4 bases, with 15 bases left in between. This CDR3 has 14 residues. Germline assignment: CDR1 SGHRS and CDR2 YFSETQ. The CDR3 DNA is TGCGCCAGCAGCATATCCGGGAGAGATTACGAGCAGTACTTC. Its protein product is CASSISGRDYEQYF.

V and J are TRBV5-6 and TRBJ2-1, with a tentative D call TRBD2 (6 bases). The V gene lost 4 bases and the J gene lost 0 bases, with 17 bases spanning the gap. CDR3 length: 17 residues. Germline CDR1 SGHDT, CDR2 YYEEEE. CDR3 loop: CASSRRRGSSSYNEQFF. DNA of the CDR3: TGTGCCAGCAGCCGAAGGAGGGGATCGAGCTCCTACAATGAGCAGTTCTTC.

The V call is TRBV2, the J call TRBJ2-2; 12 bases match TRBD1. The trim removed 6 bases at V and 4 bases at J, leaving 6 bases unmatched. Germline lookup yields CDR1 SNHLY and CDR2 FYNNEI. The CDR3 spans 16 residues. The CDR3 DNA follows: TGTGCCAGCAGCGGGACAGGGGGCGCGAGCACCGGGGAGCTGTTTTTT. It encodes CASSGTGGASTGELFF.

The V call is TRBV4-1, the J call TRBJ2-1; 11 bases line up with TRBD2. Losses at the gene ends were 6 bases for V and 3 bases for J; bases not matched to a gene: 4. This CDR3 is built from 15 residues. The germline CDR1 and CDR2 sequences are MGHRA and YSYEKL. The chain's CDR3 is CASSLSGGVYNEQFF. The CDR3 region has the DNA TGCGCCAGCAGTCTTAGCGGGGGGGTCTACAATGAGCAGTTCTTC.

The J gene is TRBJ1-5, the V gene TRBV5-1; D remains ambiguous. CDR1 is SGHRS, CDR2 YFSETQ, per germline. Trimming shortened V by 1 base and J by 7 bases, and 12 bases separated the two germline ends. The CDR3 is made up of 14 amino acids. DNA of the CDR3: TGCGCCAGCAGCTTGTCGGGGTCGCAACAGCCCCAGCATTTT. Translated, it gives CASSLSGSQQPQHF.

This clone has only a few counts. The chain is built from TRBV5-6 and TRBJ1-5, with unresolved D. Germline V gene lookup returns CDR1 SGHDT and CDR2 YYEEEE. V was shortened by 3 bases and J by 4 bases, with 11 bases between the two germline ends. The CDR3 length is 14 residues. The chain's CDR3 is CASSSFLINQPQHF. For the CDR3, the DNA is TGTGCCAGCAGCTCTTTCTTAATAAATCAGCCCCAGCATTTT.

The CDR3 nucleotides read TGTGCCAGTAGAAGGACGGGAAGCTCCTACGAGCAGTACTTC. The encoded protein is CASRRTGSSYEQYF. This chain links TRBV19 with TRBJ2-7; TRBD2 might be the D (5 bases). The CDR3 has 14 amino acids. Germline lookup yields CDR1 LNHDA and CDR2 SQIVND (reference sequence). V lost 6 bases and J 0 bases, leaving 12 bases between the germline ends.

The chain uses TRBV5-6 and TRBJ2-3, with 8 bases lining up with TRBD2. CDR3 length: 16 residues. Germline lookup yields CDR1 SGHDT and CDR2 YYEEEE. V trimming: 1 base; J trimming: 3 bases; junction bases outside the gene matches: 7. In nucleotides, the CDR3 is TGTGCCAGCAGCTTGTATGTTAGCGGGGTGACAGATACGCAGTATTTT. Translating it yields CASSLYVSGVTDTQYF.

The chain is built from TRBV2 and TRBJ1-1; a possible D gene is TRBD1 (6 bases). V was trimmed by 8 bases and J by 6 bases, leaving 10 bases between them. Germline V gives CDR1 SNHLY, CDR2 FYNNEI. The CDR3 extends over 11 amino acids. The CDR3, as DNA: TGTGCCAGCGGAACAGGGCCTGAAGCTTTCTTT. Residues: CASGTGPEAFF.

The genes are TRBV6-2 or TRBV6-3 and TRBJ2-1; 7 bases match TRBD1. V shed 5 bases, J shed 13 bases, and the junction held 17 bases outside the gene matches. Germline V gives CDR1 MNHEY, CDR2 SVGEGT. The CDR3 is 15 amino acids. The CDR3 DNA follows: TGTGCCAGCAGTCCCGGGACAGCGAACACAAAGGGACAGTTCTTC. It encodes CASSPGTANTKGQFF.

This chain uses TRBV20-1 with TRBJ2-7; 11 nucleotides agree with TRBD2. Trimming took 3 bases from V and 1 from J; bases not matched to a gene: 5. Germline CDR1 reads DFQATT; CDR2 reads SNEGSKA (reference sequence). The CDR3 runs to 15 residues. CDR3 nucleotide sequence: TGCAGTGCTAGTCCGCTAGCGGGGGGTTCCTACGAGCAGTACTTC. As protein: CSASPLAGGSYEQYF.

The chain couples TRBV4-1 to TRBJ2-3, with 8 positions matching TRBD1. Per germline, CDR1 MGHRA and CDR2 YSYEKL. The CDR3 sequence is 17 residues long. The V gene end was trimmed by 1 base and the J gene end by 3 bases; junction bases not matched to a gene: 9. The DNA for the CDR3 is TGCGCCAGCAGCCAAGGGCGAAGGACAGGGAGAACAGATACGCAGTATTTT. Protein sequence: CASSQGRRTGRTDTQYF.

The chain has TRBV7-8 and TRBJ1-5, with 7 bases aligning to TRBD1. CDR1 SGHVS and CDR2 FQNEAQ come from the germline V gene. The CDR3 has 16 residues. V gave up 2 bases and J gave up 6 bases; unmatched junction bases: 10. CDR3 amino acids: CASSLSGQAAGQPQHF. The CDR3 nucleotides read TGTGCCAGCAGCTTATCTGGACAGGCGGCAGGTCAGCCCCAGCATTTT. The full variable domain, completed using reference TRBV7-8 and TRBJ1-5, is GAGVSQSPRYKVAKRGQDVALRCDPISGHVSLFWYQQALGQGPEFLTYFQNEAQLDKSGLPSDRFFAERPEGSVSTLKIQRTQQEDSAVYLCASSLSGQAAGQPQHFGDGTRLSIL.

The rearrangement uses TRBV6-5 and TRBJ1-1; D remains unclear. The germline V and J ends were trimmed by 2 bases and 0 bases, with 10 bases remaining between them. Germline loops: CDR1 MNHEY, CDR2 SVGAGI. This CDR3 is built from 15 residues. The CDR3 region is CASSYGVGMNTEAFF. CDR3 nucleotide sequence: TGTGCCAGCAGTTACGGTGTCGGGATGAACACTGAAGCTTTCTTT.